This T cell receptor beta chain was found in a study of cytomegalovirus exposure and HLA in healthy donors. Study details: The 90 to 150 validation repertoires, a later analysis reported, used the same platform as the roughly 650 repertoires from the first cohort. General observations from the study: The study put around 180 TCR beta chains on its list as cytomegalovirus-associated. Most sequenced TCRs were rare (though some public TCRs occurred in many donors). Cytomegalovirus status, reportedly, was diagnosed with high specificity and sensitivity by the classifier.

The V end lost 10 bases, the J end lost 2 bases, and 9 bases lay between the germline ends. CDR1 is SGHTA and CDR2 is FQGNSA in the germline V gene. CDR3 size: 11 residues. TCRdb's copy holds only in-frame clones and misses some; the assay was immunoSEQ multiplex PCR. The sample gives hundreds of thousands of clones, around nine tenths of which show up once; approximately 2.5% is in the top ten. This clone has only one observation. Its specificity is unknown. V gene TRBV7-2 combines with J gene TRBJ2-7, with a tentative D call TRBD1 (5 bases). Sequencing was performed on PBMCs. The sequence derives from a man between 18 and 29 years old in good health and CMV-seronegative. CDR3 in amino acids: CATTRAYEQYF. The CDR3 nucleotides read TGTGCCACCACCAGGGCCTACGAGCAGTACTTC.